This TCR beta chain was profiled in a study of cytomegalovirus exposure and HLA in healthy donors (dated by TCRdb to about 2017). In terms of the full investigation: In an earlier analysis of 587 of the donors, approximately 260 Gb of sequence data and 120 million or so unique TCR beta sequences from about 180 million T cells were reported. An early release that covered approximately 600 HLA-typed donors contained around 300 gigabases of sequencing data and 70 million to 100 million unique TCR sequences. Of the roughly 400 genotyped donors, over 80% were placed in the genetic ancestry cluster associated with self-reported Caucasian donors. The study aimed to test whether cataloging public T cell receptors could reveal signatures of past pathogen exposure. Using immunosequencing, the study profiled T cell repertoires from 500 to 800 subjects and related those repertoires to cytomegalovirus serostatus. In addition to the first cohort of 666 subjects, a separate validation cohort of under 150 different subjects was used. The study combined high-throughput TCR immunosequencing, statistical association of individual TCRs with disease status, and machine learning to predict cytomegalovirus infection status. A later analysis re-analyzed previously published TCR beta repertoires from approximately 670 donors and added high-resolution HLA genotyping to study TCR occurrence patterns. Rather than using new phenotypic data, the later analysis identified candidate immune exposures from TCR beta sequences and from how often those sequences occurred across donors. In an earlier analysis of over 550 of the donors, high-throughput TCR beta sequencing was used to judge whether each TCR beta V gene segment behaved as functional or pseudogenic. Donor age, sex, ethnicity and CMV serostatus were collected together with the repertoire data. Genome-wide SNP genotypes for about 60% of the roughly 700 donors were used in a later genetic analysis, which treated that subset as a discovery cohort. All discovery cohort repertoires had been generated on a single sequencing platform. Class I and class II HLA loci were covered by the typing at four-digit resolution. The number of donors typed differed by locus, with about 629-640 for A, B, C, DRB1 and DQB1, roughly 550 for DQA1, some 570 for DPA1, and over 400 for DPB1. About five DR-DQ haplotypes were treated as single units for association and clustering because of strong linkage in the cohort. Among 350 to 400 genotyped donors of the cohort, an average of roughly 240,000 unique TCR beta nucleotide sequences were sequenced per donor, roughly 20% of them non-productive. The full study reports these points: In an earlier analysis of fewer than 700 of the donors, most TCR beta V segments appeared in productive rearrangements about 90% or about 30% of the time, broadly matching IMGT annotations. Sequencing depth was assumed to be roughly uniform across donors in the presence/absence analyses, though that assumption may not hold. A further reported finding was that TCR beta sequences accurately predicted the HLA-A and HLA-B alleles for most subjects in the first cohort. In both the original and validation cohorts, the classifier was reported to diagnose cytomegalovirus status with high specificity and sensitivity. CMV serostatus was the only immune exposure information available for the cohort. V-gene and J-gene trimming of TCR beta chains was associated with a missense DCLRE1C variant in a later genetic analysis, and the association was replicated in an independent cohort. According to a later analysis, parvovirus B19, influenza, CMV and Epstein-Barr virus appeared linked to several top co-occurrence clusters. In a later analysis, HLA-associated TCR beta chains showed more clonal expansion and lower generation probabilities than non-associated chains that were equally common. When HLA alleles, especially DR and DQ, strongly co-occurred, attributing TCR associations to individual alleles was difficult. The study gave a list of 150 to 200 TCR beta chains associated with cytomegalovirus. Most TCR sequences were observed very rarely across donors, whereas some public TCRs were present in many individuals. Most CMV-associated TCR beta chains appeared to be HLA-restricted in a later analysis, and the HLA associations seemed to be driven largely by CMV exposure. In a later genetic analysis, fewer N-insertions in productive TCRs were reported among donors in an Asian-associated ancestry cluster than the approximately 630-donor mean. Linkage disequilibrium might explain the correlated functional status among segregating V segments, but an unknown experimental factor could not be excluded. The 87-base-pair reads could not distinguish some IMGT-functional V segments, including TRBV6-2 and TRBV6-3, so those segments were excluded. A cluster of highly shared sequence variants was judged likely to represent a technical artifact of the sequencing pipeline. A later analysis associated about 17,000 TCR beta sequences with specific HLA alleles at a false discovery rate of 0.05. In a later analysis, the rate of TCR association differed among HLA loci, with DRB1 alleles having the most associated TCRs and HLA-C alleles having the fewest. Only TCR beta chains were sequenced in this cohort, and the absence of alpha or paired-chain data limited detectable features. In vitro tests confirmed that a few of the cytomegalovirus-associated TCR beta chains recognize cytomegalovirus antigens. According to the authors, the approach could potentially be generalized to other disease states and immunological phenotypes. Because HLA typing was unavailable for some donors at each locus, only the typed subset was used in association tests. Approximately 16 rarely observed V segments, including chromosome 9 orphons, were excluded from the earlier analysis of approximately 600 of the donors because counts were too low.

The CDR3, from cysteine to phenylalanine, totals 16 residues. The DNA shown is the 48-base CDR3, in frame from base 1. At the junction V is shortened by 0 bases and J by 2 bases, with 15 bases in between. From a lookup of the germline V gene, CDR1 and CDR2 are SGHRS and YFSETQ. Turning to this clone: The clone's antigen remains unknown. No much larger clone is present one base from it, and per-base qualities are unavailable.

The cohort comprised several hundred healthy bone marrow donors. Cohort members were all nominally healthy when sampled, although unrecorded immune exposures were likely present. The donor tested CMV seronegative and was one of the 352 seronegative cohort members. Every donor gave a peripheral blood sample, and the peripheral blood mononuclear cells from that sample were used for TCR beta sequencing. Genomic DNA was extracted from the blood cell samples with the Qiagen DNeasy Blood Extraction Kit. The library was obtained by the immunoSEQ multiplex PCR assay. For the multiplex PCR, a mixture combining 60 forward primers for TCR Vbeta segments and 13 reverse primers for TCR Jbeta segments was used. A multiplex PCR assay on genomic DNA amplified the CDR3 region of rearranged TCR beta genes. The amplified TCR beta libraries were sequenced on the Illumina HiSeq System as 87-base-pair reads. As for how the authors treated the data: A later analysis tallied some 79 million unique TCR beta chains across the 666 repertoires, and about 12 million of those chains were shared by two or more donors. Raw reads were error-corrected and collapsed into unique sequences with a nearest-neighbor algorithm that merged closely related sequences to remove PCR and sequencing errors. V, D and J gene segments were assigned by aligning CDR3 sequences to IMGT reference sequences. For a sequence to be retained, at least a six-nucleotide match to both a V gene segment and a J gene segment was required. A rearrangement counted as productive if the CDR3 had no stop codons and remained in frame with V and J, and every other rearrangement counted as non-productive. Following IMGT convention, CDR3 was defined as the stretch from the second conserved V-encoded cysteine to the conserved J-encoded phenylalanine. The earlier analysis of roughly 590 of the donors excluded any sequence lacking an unambiguous match to a single V gene segment. An earlier analysis of 587 of the donors classified V segments as functional when productive rearrangements were above 56.7% and as segregating when the standard deviation between donors was above 5%. To diagnose cytomegalovirus status from the catalog of TCR beta chain sequences, a statistical classification framework was built. In a later analysis, TCR nucleotide sequences were compared against IMGT/GENE-DB human TR gene sequences so that V and J genes could be assigned. In a later analysis, CDR3 sequences and most-parsimonious VDJ recombination scenarios were assigned using the TCRdist pipeline. In a later analysis, every TCR beta chain was defined by the combination of its CDR3 amino acid sequence and its V-gene family, and reads without a unique V-gene family were dropped. To address suspected cross-contamination and a sequencing artifact, a later analysis removed roughly 580 highly shared, low-generation-probability nucleotide sequences. In a later analysis, a clonal expansion index was calculated for each public chain from normalized within-repertoire ranks of inferred template counts. In a later analysis, generation probabilities were computed using a VDJ recombination model fitted to out-of-frame rearrangements, and the results were checked against IGoR. Hypergeometric tests were used in a later analysis to score TCR-TCR, TCR-HLA and TCR-CMV co-occurrence, with a repertoire-size bias correction applied to the TCR pairs. In a later analysis, false discovery rates were estimated by permuting HLA or CMV assignments 20 times. A later analysis grouped co-occurring TCRs with DBSCAN, adding TCRdist sequence similarity when clustering within HLA-allele-positive subsets. Repertoires with fewer than 30,000 or more than 120,000 public chains, plus five repertoires with anomalous nucleotide sharing, were excluded from co-occurrence clustering. In its TCRdb copy, this immuneACCESS table keeps in-frame sequences only and misses some clones. Where compared with another copy, unresolved V genes explain less than half of these, and the others have no known cause. The V and J calls and clone size were taken over from that table, and D and trimming were inferred from the DNA. The sample table contains roughly 160,000 clones; only one count was recorded for 85% of them. The top ten constitute 1% of the sample.

The chain was built from TRBV5-1 and TRBJ2-7, with TRBD1 as a weak D call on 5 bases. The sample comprised PBMCs. The sequence was obtained from a boy between 2 and 10 years old in good health and CMV-seronegative. The CDR3 reads as follows: CASSLERRGGPYEQYF. The nucleotide sequence reads TGCGCCAGCAGCTTGGAAAGAAGGGGCGGACCCTACGAGCAGTACTTC.